This is a list of T cell receptor beta chains from one sample in a study of CXCR3-negative and CXCR3-positive naive CD8 T cells. Reanalyzing the 5' RACE reads, TCRdb keeps one entry per CDR3 protein, without DNA. The specimen's table records about 89,000 distinct CDR3 sequences. Material for sequencing was naive CXCR3+ CD8+ T cells from blood. These receptor sequences come from a human donor in good health. Some clones in this sample may be carry-over from other donors' samples. The CDR3 runs from the conserved cysteine through the conserved F or W.

>TRBV6-2/TRBV6-3|TRBJ2-5
CASSYAGIQETQYF
>TRBV29-1|TRBJ2-2
CSVEAGTNTGELFF
>TRBV29-1|TRBJ2-7
CSVAGGRSYEQYF
>TRBV27|TRBJ2-7
CASVGLGTYEQYF
>TRBV5-1|TRBJ1-3
CASSLGSLAGEGNTIYF
>TRBV7-9|TRBJ2-7
CASSPSMDYEQYF
>TRBV5-1|TRBJ2-5
CASSLLSQETKYF
>TRBV20-1|TRBJ2-7
CSARDQGTSSYEQYF
>TRBV6-6|TRBJ2-5
CASYTIAGAETQYF
>TRBV19|TRBJ1-5
CASSMGSPRQPQHF
>TRBV20-1|TRBJ1-1
CSARSTSGVNTEAFF
>TRBV6-2/TRBV6-3|TRBJ1-5
CASSAGPDKTIAVHDQPQHF
>TRBV5-1|TRBJ1-4
CASSPAVQVARRNEKLFF
>TRBV6-4|TRBJ2-7
CGQIGTGGYEQYF
>TRBV7-9|TRBJ2-1
CASSSTGTGGIYNEQFF
>TRBV29-1|TRBJ2-5
CSVERDWVKYF
>TRBV7-9|TRBJ2-1
CASSYPGQNVNEQFF